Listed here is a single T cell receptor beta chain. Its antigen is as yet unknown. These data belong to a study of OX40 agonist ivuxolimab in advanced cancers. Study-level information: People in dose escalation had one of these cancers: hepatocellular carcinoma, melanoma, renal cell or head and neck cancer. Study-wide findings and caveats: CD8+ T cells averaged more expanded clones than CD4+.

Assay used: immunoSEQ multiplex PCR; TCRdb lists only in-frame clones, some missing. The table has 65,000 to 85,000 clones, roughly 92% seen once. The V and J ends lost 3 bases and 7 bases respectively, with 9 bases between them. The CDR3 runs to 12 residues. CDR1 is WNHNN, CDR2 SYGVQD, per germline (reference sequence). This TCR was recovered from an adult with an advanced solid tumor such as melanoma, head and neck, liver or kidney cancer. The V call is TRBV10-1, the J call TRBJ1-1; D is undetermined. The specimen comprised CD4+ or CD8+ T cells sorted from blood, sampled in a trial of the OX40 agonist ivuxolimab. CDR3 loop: CASSDWADEAFF. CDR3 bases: TGCGCCAGCAGTGACTGGGCCGATGAAGCTTTCTTT.